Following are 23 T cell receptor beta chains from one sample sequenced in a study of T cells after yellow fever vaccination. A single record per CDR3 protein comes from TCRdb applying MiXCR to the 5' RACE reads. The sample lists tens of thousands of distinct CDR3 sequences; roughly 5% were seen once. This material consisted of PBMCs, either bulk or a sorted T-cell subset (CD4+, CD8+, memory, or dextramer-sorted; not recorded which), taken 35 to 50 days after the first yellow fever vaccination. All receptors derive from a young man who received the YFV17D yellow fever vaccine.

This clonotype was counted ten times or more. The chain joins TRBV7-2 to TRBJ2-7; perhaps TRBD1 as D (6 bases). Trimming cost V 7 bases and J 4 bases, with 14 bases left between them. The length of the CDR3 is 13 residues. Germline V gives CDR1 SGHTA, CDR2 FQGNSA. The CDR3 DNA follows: TGTGCCAGCACCACCGGGACACGGTACGAGCAGTACTTC. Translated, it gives CASTTGTRYEQYF.

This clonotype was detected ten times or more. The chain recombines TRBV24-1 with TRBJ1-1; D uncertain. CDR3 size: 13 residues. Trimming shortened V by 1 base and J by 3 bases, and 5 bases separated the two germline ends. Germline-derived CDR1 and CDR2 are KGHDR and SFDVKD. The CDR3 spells CATSDFPYTEAFF. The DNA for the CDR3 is TGTGCCACCAGTGATTTCCCCTACACTGAAGCTTTCTTT.

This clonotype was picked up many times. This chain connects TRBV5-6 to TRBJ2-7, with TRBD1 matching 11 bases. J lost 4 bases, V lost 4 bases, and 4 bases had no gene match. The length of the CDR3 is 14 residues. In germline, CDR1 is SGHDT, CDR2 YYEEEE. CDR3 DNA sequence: TGTGCCAGCAGCAAGGACAGGGGGCTGTACGAGCAGTACGTC. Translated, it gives CASSKDRGLYEQYV.

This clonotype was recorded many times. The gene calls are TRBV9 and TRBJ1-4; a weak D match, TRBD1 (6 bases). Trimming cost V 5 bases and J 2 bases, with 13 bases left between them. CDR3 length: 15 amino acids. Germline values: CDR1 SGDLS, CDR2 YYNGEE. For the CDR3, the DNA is TGTGCCAGCAGTGCAACAGGGACTACTAATGAAAAACTGTTTTTT. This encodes CASSATGTTNEKLFF.

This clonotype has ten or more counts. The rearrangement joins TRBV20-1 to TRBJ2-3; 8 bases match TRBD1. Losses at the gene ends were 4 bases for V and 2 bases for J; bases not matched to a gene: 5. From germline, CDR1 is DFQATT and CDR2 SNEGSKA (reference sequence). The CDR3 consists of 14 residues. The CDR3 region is CSAKGTGHTDTQYF. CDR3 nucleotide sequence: TGCAGTGCTAAGGGGACAGGCCACACAGATACGCAGTATTTT.

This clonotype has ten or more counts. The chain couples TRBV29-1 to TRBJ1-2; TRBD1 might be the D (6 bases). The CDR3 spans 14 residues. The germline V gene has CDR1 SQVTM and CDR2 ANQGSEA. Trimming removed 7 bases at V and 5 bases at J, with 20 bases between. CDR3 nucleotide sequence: TGCAGCGCTAGCACCACAGGGCAGGGATATGGCTACACCTTC. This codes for CSASTTGQGYGYTF.

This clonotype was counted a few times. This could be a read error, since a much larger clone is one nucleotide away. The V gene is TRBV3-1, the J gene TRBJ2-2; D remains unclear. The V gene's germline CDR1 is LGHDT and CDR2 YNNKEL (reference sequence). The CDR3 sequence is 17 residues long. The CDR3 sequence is CACSQVLVGPNTGELFF. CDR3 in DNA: TGTGCCTGCAGCCAAGTATTGGTCGGGCCAAACACCGGGGAGCTGTTTTTT.

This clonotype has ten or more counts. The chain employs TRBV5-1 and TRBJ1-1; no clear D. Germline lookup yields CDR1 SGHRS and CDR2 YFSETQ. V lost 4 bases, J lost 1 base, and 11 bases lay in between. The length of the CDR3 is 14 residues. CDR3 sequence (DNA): TGCGCCAGCAGCAATAGACCCAGGAACACTGAAGCTTTCTTT. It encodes CASSNRPRNTEAFF.

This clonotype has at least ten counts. The CDR3 DNA follows: TGTGCCAGCAGTGACGGGACCTACGAGCAGTACGTC. It is translated as CASSDGTYEQYV. The chain links TRBV6-4 to TRBJ2-7; D is ambiguous. V lost 2 bases and J 2 bases, leaving 4 bases between the germline ends. The CDR3 has 12 residues. Germline V gene lookup returns CDR1 MRHNA and CDR2 SNTAGT.

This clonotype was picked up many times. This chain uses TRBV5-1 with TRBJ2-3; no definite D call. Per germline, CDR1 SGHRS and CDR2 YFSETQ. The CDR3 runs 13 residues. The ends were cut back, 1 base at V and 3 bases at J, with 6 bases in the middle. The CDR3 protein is CASSLPTTDTQYF. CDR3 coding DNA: TGCGCCAGCAGCTTGCCTACTACAGATACGCAGTATTTT.

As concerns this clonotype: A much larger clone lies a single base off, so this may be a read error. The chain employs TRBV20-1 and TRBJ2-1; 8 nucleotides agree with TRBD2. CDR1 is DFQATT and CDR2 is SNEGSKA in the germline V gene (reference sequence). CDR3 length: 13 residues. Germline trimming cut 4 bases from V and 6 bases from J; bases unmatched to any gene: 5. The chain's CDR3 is CSANREGFNEQFF. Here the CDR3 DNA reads TGCAGTGCTAACCGGGAGGGTTTCAATGAGCAGTTCTTC.

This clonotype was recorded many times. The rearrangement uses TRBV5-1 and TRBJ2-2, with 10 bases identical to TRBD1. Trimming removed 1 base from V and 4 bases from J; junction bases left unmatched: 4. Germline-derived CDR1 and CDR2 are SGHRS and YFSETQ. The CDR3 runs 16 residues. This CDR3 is CASSLFGQGGTGELFF. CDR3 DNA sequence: TGCGCCAGCAGCTTGTTTGGACAGGGGGGCACCGGGGAGCTGTTTTTT. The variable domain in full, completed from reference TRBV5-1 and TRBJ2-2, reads KAGVTQTPRYLIKTRGQQVTLSCSPISGHRSVSWYQQTPGQGLQFLFEYFSETQRNKGNFPGRFSGRQFSNSRSEMNVSTLELGDSALYLCASSLFGQGGTGELFFGEGSRLTVL.

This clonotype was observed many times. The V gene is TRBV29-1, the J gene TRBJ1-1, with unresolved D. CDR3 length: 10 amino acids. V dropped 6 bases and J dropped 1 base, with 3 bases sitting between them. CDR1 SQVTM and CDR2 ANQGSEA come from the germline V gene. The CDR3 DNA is TGCAGCGTGACGAACACTGAAGCTTTCTTT. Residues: CSVTNTEAFF. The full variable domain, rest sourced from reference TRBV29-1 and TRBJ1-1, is SAVISQKPSRDICQRGTSLTIQCQVDSQVTMMFWYRQQPGQSLTLIATANQGSEATYESGFVIDKFPISRPNLTFSTLTVSNMSPEDSSIYLCSVTNTEAFFGQGTRLTVV.

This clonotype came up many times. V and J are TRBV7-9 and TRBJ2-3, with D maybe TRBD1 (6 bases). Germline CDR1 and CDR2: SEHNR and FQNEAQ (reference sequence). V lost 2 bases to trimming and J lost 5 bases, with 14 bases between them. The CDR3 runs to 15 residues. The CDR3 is CASSLQGWVKDTQYF. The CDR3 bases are TGTGCCAGCAGCTTACAGGGGTGGGTCAAAGATACGCAGTATTTT.

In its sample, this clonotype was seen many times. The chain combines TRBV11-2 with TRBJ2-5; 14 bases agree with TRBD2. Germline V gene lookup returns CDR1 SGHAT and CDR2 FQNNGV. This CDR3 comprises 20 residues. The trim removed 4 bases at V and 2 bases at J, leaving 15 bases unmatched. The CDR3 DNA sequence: TGTGCCAGCAGCTCCCCCCGGGTGAGAGGGACTAGCGGGGGTCAAGAGACCCAGTACTTC. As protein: CASSSPRVRGTSGGQETQYF.

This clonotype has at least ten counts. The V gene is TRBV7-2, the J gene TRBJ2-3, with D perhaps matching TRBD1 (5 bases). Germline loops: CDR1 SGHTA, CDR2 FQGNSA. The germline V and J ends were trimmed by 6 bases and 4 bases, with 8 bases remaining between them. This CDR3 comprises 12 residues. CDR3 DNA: TGTGCCAGCAGGGGGCAATCAGATACGCAGTATTTT. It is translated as CASRGQSDTQYF.

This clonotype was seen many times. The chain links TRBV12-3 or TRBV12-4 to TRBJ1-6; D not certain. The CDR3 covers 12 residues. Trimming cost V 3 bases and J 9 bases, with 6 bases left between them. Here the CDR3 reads CASSFGSSPLHF. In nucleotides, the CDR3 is TGTGCCAGCAGTTTCGGGAGTTCACCCCTCCACTTT.

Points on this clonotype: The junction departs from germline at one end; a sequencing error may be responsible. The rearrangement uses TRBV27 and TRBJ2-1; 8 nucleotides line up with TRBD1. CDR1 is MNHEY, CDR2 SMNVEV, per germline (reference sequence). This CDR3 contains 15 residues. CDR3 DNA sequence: TGTACCAGCAGTTTAAGGGGGACAGGCTTACATGAGCAGTTCTTC. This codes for CTSSLRGTGLHEQFF.

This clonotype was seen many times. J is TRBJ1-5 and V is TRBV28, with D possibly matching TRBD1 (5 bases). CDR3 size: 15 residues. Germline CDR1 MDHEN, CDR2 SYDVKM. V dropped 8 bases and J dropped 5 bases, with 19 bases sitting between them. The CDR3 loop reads CASEFLGQGDQPQHF. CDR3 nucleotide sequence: TGTGCCAGCGAATTCTTGGGGCAGGGCGATCAGCCCCAGCATTTT.

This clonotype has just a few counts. The CDR3 protein is CASRQNNSPLHF. CDR3 bases: TGCGCCAGTCGGCAGAATAATTCACCCCTCCACTTT. The gene calls are TRBV10-2 and TRBJ1-6; D gene uncertain. The CDR3 is 12 residues long. Per the germline V gene, CDR1 is WSHSY and CDR2 is SAAADI. Trimming took 9 bases from V and 5 from J, leaving 8 bases between them.

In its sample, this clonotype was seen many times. The CDR3 is CASSATSGVSGTQYF. In nucleotides, the CDR3 is TGTGCCAGCAGTGCAACTAGCGGGGTTTCCGGGACCCAGTACTTC. The chain recombines TRBV6-1 with TRBJ2-5; TRBD2 agrees at 10 bases. There are 15 residues in the CDR3. The germline V gene has CDR1 MNHNS and CDR2 SASEGT. Germline trimming cut 4 bases from V and 7 bases from J; bases unmatched to any gene: 9.

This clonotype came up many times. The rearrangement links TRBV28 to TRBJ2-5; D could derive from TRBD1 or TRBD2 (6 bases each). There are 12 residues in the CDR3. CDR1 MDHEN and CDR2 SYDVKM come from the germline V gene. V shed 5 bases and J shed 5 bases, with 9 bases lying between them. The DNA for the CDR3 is TGTGCCAGCAGTCCGGGGGCGGAGACCCAGTACTTC. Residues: CASSPGAETQYF.

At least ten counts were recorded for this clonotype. The chain's CDR3 is CASSWRTGAGGEETQYF. Written as DNA, the CDR3 is TGCGCCAGCAGCTGGAGAACCGGGGCGGGGGGGGAAGAGACCCAGTACTTC. J is TRBJ2-5 and V is TRBV5-1; 9 positions match TRBD2. V shed 3 bases, J shed 3 bases, and the junction held 12 bases outside the gene matches. The CDR3 extends over 17 amino acids. Germline assignment: CDR1 SGHRS and CDR2 YFSETQ.